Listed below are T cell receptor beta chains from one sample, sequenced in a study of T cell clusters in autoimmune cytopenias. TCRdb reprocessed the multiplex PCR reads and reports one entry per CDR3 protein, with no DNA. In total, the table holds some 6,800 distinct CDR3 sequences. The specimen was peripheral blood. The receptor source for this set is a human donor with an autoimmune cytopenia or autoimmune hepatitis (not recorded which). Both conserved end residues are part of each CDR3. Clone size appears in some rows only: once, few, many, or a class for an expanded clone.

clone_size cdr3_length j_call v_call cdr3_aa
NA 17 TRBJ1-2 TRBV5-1 CASSLESRQGAGGGYTF
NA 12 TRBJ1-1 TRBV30 CAWSVSTSEAFF
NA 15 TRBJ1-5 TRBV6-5 CASGPIGGVGQPQHF
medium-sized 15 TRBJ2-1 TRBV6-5 CASSRGQVSYNEQFF
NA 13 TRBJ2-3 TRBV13 CASTLTSQDTQYF
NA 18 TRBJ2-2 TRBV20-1 CSAIAAAGTDTNTGELFF
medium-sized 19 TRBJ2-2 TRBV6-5 CASSYAAGGLAGVNGELFF
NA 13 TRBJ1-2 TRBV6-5 CASSSTGYYGYTF
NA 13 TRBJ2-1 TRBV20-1 CSATSASRNEQFF
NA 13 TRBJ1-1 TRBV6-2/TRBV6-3 CASSYSRNTEAFF
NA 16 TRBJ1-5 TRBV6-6 CASSYRNRGASQPQHF
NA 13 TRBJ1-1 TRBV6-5 CASSYRNPAEAFF
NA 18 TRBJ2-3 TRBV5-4 CASSLYTGTGGWLDTQYF
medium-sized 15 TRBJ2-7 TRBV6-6 CASSYSASKSYEQYF
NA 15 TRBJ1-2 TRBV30 CAWKTQTGTRYGYTF
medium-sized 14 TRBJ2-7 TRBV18 CASSPSGGAYEQYF
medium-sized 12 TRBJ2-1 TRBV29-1 CSVGAGLGEQFF
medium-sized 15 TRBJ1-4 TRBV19 CASSIRTGHNEKLFF
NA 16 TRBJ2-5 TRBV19 CASSTGYRSFGETQYF
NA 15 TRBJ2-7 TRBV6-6 CASRPTGTGIYEQYF
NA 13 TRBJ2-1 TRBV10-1 CAIPYRGYNEQFF
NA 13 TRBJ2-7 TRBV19 CASSMGLAYWQYF
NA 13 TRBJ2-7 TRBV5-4 CASSSGTEGEQYF
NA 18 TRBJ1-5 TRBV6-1 CATHYATGGRNSNQPQHF
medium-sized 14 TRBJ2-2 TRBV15 CATSRGIALPGLFF
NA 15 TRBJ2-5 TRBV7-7 CASSLGGLSGETQYF
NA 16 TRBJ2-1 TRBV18 CASSPLNGRTLNEQFF
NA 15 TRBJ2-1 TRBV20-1 CSAIRPDPLPNEQFF
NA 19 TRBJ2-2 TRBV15 CATSTPPGLAGGGTGELFF
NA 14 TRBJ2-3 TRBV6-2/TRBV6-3 CASSYFRRSNTQYF
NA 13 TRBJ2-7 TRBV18 CASSPDRDYEQYF